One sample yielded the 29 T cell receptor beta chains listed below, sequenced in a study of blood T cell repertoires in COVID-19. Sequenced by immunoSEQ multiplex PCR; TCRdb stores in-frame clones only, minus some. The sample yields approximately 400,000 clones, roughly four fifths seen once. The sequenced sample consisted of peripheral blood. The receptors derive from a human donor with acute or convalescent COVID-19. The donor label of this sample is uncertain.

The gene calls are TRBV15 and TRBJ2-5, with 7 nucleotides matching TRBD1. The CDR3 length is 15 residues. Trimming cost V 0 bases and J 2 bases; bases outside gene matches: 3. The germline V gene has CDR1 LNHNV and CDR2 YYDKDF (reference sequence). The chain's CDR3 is CATSRDGTVQETQYF. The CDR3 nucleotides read TGTGCCACCAGCAGAGATGGGACAGTTCAAGAGACCCAGTACTTC.

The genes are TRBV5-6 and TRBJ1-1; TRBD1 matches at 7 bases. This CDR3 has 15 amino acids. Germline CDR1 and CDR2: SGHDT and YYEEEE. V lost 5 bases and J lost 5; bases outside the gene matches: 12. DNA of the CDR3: TGTGCCAGCAGGTTACAGGGGACGCAGAGAACTGAAGCTTTCTTT. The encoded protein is CASRLQGTQRTEAFF.

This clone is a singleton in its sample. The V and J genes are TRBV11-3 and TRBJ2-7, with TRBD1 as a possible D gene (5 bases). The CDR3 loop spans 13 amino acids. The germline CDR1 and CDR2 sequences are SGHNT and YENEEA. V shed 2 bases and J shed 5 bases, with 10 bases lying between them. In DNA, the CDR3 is TGTGCCAGCAGCTTAACACGACAGAACGAGCAGTACTTC. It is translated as CASSLTRQNEQYF.

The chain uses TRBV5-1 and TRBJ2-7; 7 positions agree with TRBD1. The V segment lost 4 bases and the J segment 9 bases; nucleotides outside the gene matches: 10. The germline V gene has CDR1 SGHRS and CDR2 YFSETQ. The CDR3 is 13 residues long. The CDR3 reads CASSPGGVSWQYF. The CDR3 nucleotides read TGCGCCAGCAGCCCAGGGGGAGTCTCGTGGCAGTACTTC.

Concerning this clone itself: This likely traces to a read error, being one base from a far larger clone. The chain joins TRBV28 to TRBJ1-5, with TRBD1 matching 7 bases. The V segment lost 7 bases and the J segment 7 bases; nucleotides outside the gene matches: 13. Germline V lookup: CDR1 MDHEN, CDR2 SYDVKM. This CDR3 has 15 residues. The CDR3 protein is CASNFSDRASQPQHF. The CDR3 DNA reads TGTGCCAGCAATTTTTCTGACAGGGCGAGCCAGCCCCAGCATTTT.

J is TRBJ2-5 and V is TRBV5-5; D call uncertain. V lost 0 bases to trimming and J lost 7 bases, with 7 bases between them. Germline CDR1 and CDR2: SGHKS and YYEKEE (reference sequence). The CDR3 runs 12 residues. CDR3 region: CASSLGSGTQYF. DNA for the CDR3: TGTGCCAGCAGCTTGGGCTCGGGGACCCAGTACTTC. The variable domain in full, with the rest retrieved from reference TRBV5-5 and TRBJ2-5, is DAGVTQSPTHLIKTRGQQVTLRCSPISGHKSVSWYQQVLGQGPQFIFQYYEKEERGRGNFPDRFSARQFPNYSSELNVNALLLGDSALYLCASSLGSGTQYFGPGTRLLVL.

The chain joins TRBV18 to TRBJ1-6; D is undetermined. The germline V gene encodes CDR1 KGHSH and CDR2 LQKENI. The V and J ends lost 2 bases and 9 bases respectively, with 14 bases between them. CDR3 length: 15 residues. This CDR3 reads CASSPEQASVSPLHF. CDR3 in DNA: TGTGCCAGCTCACCAGAGCAAGCTTCGGTTTCACCCCTCCACTTT.

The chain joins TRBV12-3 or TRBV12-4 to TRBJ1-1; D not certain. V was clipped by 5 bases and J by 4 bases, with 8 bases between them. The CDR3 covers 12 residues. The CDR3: CASSRLGTEAFF. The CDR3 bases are TGTGCCAGCAGTCGACTCGGCACTGAAGCTTTCTTT.

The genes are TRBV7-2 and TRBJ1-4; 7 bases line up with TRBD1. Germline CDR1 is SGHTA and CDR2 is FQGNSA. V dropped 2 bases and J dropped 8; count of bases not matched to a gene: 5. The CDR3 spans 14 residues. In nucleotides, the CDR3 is TGTGCCAGCAGCTTATACAGGGGAGACGAAAAACTGTTTTTT. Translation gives CASSLYRGDEKLFF.

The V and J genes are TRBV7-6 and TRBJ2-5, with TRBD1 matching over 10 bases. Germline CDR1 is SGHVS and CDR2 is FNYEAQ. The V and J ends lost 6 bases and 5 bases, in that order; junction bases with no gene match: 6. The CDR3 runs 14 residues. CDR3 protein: CASRNRGQGETQYF. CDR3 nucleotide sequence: TGTGCCAGCAGAAACCGGGGACAGGGGGAGACCCAGTACTTC.

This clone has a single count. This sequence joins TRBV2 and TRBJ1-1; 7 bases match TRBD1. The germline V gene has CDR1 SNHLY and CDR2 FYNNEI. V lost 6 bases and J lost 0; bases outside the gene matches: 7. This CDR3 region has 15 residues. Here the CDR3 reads CASSERGTVNTEAFF. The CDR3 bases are TGTGCCAGCAGCGAACGCGGGACAGTGAACACTGAAGCTTTCTTT. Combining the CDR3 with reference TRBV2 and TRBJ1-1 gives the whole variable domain EPEVTQTPSHQVTQMGQEVILRCVPISNHLYFYWYRQILGQKVEFLVSFYNNEISEKSEIFDDQFSVERPDGSNFTLKIRSTKLEDSAMYFCASSERGTVNTEAFFGQGTRLTVV.

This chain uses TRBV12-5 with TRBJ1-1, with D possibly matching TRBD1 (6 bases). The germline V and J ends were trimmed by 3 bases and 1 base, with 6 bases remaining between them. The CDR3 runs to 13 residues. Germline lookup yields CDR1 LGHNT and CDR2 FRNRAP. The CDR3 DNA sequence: TGTGCTAGTGGTTTACAGGGGAACACTGAAGCTTTCTTT. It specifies CASGLQGNTEAFF.

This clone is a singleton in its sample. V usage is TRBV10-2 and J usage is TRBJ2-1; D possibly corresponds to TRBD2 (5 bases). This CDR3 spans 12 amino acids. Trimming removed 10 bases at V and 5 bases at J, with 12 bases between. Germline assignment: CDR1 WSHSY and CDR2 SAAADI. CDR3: CATRRGDNEQFF. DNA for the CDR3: TGCGCCACCCGCCGGGGAGACAATGAGCAGTTCTTC.

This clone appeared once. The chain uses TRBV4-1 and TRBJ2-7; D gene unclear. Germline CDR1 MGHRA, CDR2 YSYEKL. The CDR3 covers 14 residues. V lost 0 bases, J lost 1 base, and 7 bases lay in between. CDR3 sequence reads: CASSQDGQSYEQYF. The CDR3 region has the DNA TGCGCCAGCAGCCAAGATGGGCAATCCTACGAGCAGTACTTC.

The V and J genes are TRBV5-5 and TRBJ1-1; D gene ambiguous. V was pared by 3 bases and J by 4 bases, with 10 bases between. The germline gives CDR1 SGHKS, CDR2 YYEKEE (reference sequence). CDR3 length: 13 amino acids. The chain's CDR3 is CASSSPPGTEAFF. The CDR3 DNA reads TGTGCCAGCAGCTCCCCCCCGGGCACTGAAGCTTTCTTT.

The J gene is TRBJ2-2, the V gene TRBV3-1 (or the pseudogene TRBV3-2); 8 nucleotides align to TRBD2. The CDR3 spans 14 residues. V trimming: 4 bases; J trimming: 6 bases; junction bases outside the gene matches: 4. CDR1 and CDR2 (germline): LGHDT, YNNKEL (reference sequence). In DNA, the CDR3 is TGTGCCAGCAGCCTCCTGCGGGGGGCCGGGGAGCTGTTTTTT. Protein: CASSLLRGAGELFF.

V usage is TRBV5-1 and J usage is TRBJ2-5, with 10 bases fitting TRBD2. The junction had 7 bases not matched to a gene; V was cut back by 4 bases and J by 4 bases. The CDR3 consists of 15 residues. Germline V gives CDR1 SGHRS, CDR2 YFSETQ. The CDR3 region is CASSIIAGGGETQYF. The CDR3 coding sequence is TGCGCCAGCAGCATTATAGCGGGAGGCGGAGAGACCCAGTACTTC.

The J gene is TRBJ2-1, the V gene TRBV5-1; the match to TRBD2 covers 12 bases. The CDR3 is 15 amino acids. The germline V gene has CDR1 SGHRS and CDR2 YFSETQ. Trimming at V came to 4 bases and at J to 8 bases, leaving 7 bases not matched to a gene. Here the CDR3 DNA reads TGCGCCAGCAGCGCTTCTAGCGGGGGGGGCTATGAGCAGTTCTTC. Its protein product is CASSASSGGGYEQFF.

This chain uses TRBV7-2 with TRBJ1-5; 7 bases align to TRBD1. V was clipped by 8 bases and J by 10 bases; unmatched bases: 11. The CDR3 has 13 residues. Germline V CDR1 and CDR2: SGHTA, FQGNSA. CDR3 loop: CASGFVRGEPQHF. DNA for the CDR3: TGTGCCAGCGGGTTCGTCAGGGGGGAACCCCAGCATTTT.

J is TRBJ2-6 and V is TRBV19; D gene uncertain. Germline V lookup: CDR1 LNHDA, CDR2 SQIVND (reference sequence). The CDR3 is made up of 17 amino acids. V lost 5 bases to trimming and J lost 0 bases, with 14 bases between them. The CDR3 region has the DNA TGTGCCAGTAGTCCCGGGTTAGGATCCTCTGGGGCCAACGTCCTGACTTTC. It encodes CASSPGLGSSGANVLTF.

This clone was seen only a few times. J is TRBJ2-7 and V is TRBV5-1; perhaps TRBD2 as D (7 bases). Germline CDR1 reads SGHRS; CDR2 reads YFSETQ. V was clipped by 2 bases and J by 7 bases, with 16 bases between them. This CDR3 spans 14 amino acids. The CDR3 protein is CASSLLGGQIEQYF. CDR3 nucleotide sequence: TGCGCCAGCAGCTTACTCGGGGGGCAGATTGAGCAGTACTTC.

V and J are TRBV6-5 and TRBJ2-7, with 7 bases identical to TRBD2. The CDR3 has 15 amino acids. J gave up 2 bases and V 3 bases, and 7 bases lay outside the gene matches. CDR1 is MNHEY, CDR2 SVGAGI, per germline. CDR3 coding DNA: TGTGCCAGCAGTTATGCTAGCGGAGGGACCTACGAGCAGTACTTC. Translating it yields CASSYASGGTYEQYF.

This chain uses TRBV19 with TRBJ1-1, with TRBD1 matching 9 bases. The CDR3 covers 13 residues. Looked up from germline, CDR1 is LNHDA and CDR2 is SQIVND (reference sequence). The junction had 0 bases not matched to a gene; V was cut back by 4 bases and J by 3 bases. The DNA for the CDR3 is TGTGCCAGTAGTAACAGGGGGCACACTGAAGCTTTCTTT. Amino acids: CASSNRGHTEAFF.

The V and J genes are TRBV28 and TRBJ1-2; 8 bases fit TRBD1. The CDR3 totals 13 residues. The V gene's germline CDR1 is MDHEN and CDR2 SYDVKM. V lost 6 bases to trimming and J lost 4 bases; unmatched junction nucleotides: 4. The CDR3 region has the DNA TGTGCCAGCAGGCAGGGGGCGGGCTATGGCTACACCTTC. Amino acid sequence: CASRQGAGYGYTF.

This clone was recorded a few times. The DNA of the CDR3 is TGCGCCAGCGGACTACAGGTTTACACTGAAGCTTTCTTT. It encodes CASGLQVYTEAFF. The chain employs TRBV5-1 and TRBJ1-1; D possibly corresponds to TRBD1 (5 bases). This CDR3 is built from 13 residues. The V gene's germline CDR1 is SGHRS and CDR2 YFSETQ. Trimming removed 7 bases from V and 3 bases from J, with 13 bases in between.

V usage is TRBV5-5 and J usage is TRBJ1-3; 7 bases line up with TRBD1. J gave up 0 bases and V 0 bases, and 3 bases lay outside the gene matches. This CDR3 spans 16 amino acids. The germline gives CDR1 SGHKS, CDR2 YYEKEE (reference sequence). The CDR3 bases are TGTGCCAGCAGCTTGGTGGAGGGGGCCTCTGGAAACACCATATATTTT. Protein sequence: CASSLVEGASGNTIYF.

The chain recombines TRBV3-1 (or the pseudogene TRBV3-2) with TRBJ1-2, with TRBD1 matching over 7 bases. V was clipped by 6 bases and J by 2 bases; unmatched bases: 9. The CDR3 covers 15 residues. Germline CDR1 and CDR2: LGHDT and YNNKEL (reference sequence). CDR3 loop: CASSQKGALNYGYTF. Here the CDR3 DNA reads TGTGCCAGCAGTCAAAAGGGGGCATTAAACTATGGCTACACCTTC.

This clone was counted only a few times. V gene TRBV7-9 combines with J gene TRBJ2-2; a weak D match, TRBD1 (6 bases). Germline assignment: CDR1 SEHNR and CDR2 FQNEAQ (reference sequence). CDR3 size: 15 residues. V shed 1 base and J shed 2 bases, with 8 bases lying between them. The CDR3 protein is CASSLVDSNTGELFF. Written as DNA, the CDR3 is TGTGCCAGCAGCTTAGTGGACAGTAACACCGGGGAGCTGTTTTTT.

The CDR3 region is CASILNGGDQPQHF. The CDR3, as DNA: TGTGCCAGCATTCTCAACGGGGGGGATCAGCCCCAGCATTTT. V is TRBV2 and J is TRBJ1-5; possibly TRBD1 for D (5 bases). Germline CDR1 reads SNHLY; CDR2 reads FYNNEI. Trimming pared 7 bases from V and 5 bases from J, leaving 15 bases between. The CDR3 sequence is 14 residues long.